This TCR beta chain is drawn from a study of shared T cell receptors in the human thymus. The V and J ends lost 6 bases and 8 bases respectively, with 16 bases between them. The V gene's germline CDR1 is KGHSH and CDR2 LQKENI. The length of the CDR3 is 13 residues. Here immunoSEQ multiplex PCR was the method, and the copy in TCRdb shows in-frame clones only, minus some. The data contain under 700,000 clones, more than 75% of them singletons. These data also formed part of another study, on human thymus T cells. That source reports: Donors consisted of healthy Finnish infants (having corrective surgery for congenital heart defects).

The source is a boy younger than two with a congenital heart defect. The V gene is TRBV18, the J gene TRBJ1-2; D is possibly TRBD1 (6 bases). What was sequenced was thymocytes. CDR3 amino acids: CASSKGEQGGYTF. Written as DNA, the CDR3 is TGTGCCAGCTCCAAAGGAGAACAGGGCGGCTACACCTTC.